A selection of T cell receptor beta chains follows, all from one sample in a study of Ad26.COV2.S vaccination and SARS-CoV-2 variants. Here immunoSEQ multiplex PCR was the method, and the copy in TCRdb shows in-frame clones only, minus some. The data show roughly 350,000 clones, about nine tenths seen once. The sequencing here drew on peripheral blood, taken in a trial of Ad26.COV2.S vaccine versus placebo. These TCRs come from a person between 18 and 65 years old who received the Ad26.COV2.S COVID-19 vaccine or a placebo. CDR3s include the opening cysteine and the closing phenylalanine or tryptophan. D genes are given only for firm matches. Only some rows state a clone size, as once, few, many or a class for expanded clones.

clone_size j_call d_call v_call cdr3_aa cdr3_nt
. TRBJ2-5 . TRBV11-2 CASSLVMGVKETQYF TGTGCCAGCAGCTTAGTAATGGGAGTCAAGGAGACCCAGTACTTC
. TRBJ1-5 . TRBV18 CASSGGASNQPQHF TGTGCCAGCTCTGGAGGGGCTAGCAATCAGCCCCAGCATTTT
. TRBJ1-2 . TRBV6-6 CASSTGPLYYGYTF TGTGCCAGCAGCACCGGGCCGCTCTACTATGGCTACACCTTC
. TRBJ1-3 . TRBV28 CASSFGGNTIYF TGTGCCAGCAGTTTCGGTGGAAACACCATATATTTT
once TRBJ2-2 TRBD1 TRBV6-7 CASSYPGQGPSNTGELFF TGTGCCAGCAGTTACCCGGGACAGGGACCCTCGAACACCGGGGAGCTGTTTTTT
. TRBJ2-2 . TRBV6-5 CASTPGTNTGELFF TGTGCCAGCACCCCCGGGACAAACACCGGGGAGCTGTTTTTT
. TRBJ1-6 . TRBV9 CASSIGDNSPLHF TGTGCCAGCAGCATCGGGGATAATTCACCCCTCCACTTT
. TRBJ2-2 . TRBV5-1 CASSFPGLPAGELFF TGCGCCAGCAGCTTCCCAGGGTTGCCGGCCGGGGAGCTGTTTTTT
. TRBJ1-4 . TRBV7-3 CASSLEPNEKLFF TGTGCCAGCAGCTTAGAACCCAATGAAAAACTGTTTTTT
. TRBJ2-5 TRBD1 TRBV6-5 CASSYSWAGGVETQYF TGTGCCAGCAGTTACTCGTGGGCAGGGGGCGTAGAGACCCAGTACTTC
. TRBJ1-2 . TRBV30 CAWSVQSWTAYGYTF TGTGCCTGGAGTGTACAGAGTTGGACGGCCTATGGCTACACCTTC
. TRBJ1-1 . TRBV27 CASSFGRNLMNTEAFF TGTGCCAGCAGTTTCGGCAGAAACTTGATGAACACTGAAGCTTTCTTT
once TRBJ2-7 . TRBV5-1 CASSYLHGTTTYEQYF TGCGCCAGCAGCTATCTACACGGGACAACTACCTACGAGCAGTACTTC
. TRBJ2-7 . TRBV5-6 CASSRWADYEQYF TGTGCCAGCAGCCGGTGGGCGGACTACGAGCAGTACTTC
. TRBJ2-1 TRBD2 TRBV7-2 CASSPGTGGTRYNEQFF TGTGCCAGCAGCCCGGGGACGGGGGGGACCCGCTACAATGAGCAGTTCTTC
. TRBJ2-2 . TRBV27 CASTTNLLVTGELFF TGTGCCAGCACTACAAACCTCCTCGTCACCGGGGAGCTGTTTTTT
. TRBJ1-4 TRBD1 TRBV7-9 CASSPRGAQGNEKLFF TGTGCCAGCAGCCCCAGGGGGGCGCAGGGTAATGAAAAACTGTTTTTT
. TRBJ2-1 . TRBV3-1/TRBV3-2 CASSQVVFWSAGPEGEQFF TGTGCCAGCAGCCAAGTGGTATTTTGGAGTGCGGGACCCGAGGGTGAGCAGTTCTTC
. TRBJ1-2 . TRBV6-5 CASSFETVGYTF TGTGCCAGCAGTTTTGAGACAGTCGGCTACACCTTC
. TRBJ1-3 . TRBV7-9 CASSGRQDSGNTIYF TGTGCCAGCAGTGGGAGGCAGGACTCTGGAAACACCATATATTTT
. TRBJ2-1 TRBD2 TRBV6-5 CASSPLASGGGEQFF TGTGCCAGCAGCCCCCTGGCTAGCGGGGGTGGTGAGCAGTTCTTC
. TRBJ2-3 TRBD2 TRBV9 CASSSHQGLAGGSTDTQYF TGTGCCAGCAGCTCGCACCAGGGACTAGCGGGGGGGAGCACAGATACGCAGTATTTT
. TRBJ2-7 TRBD1 TRBV5-1 CASSPRQGATYEQYF TGCGCCAGCAGCCCAAGACAGGGGGCCACCTACGAGCAGTACTTC
. TRBJ2-2 . TRBV7-2 CASSPLKSTGELFF TGTGCCAGCAGCCCGCTTAAAAGCACCGGGGAGCTGTTTTTT
once TRBJ2-4 TRBD1 TRBV2 CASSGGQERAKNIQYF TGTGCCAGCAGTGGGGGACAGGAACGAGCCAAAAACATTCAGTACTTC
. TRBJ2-1 TRBD2 TRBV18 CASSPPSGGPNEQFF TGTGCCAGCTCACCACCGAGCGGGGGTCCCAATGAGCAGTTCTTC
. TRBJ2-5 . TRBV6-5 CASSYSQETQYF TGTGCCAGCAGTTACTCCCAAGAGACCCAGTACTTC
. TRBJ1-1 TRBD1 TRBV6-5 CASSHRGTGGTEAFF TGTGCCAGCAGCCACCGGGGGACAGGGGGCACTGAAGCTTTCTTT
. TRBJ2-7 . TRBV9 CASSVFLQPVYEQYF TGTGCCAGCAGCGTATTTTTACAGCCCGTCTACGAGCAGTACTTC
. TRBJ2-2 . TRBV5-1 CASSLAMTELFF TGCGCCAGCAGCTTGGCCATGACGGAGCTGTTTTTT
. TRBJ2-5 TRBD2 TRBV4-2 CASGSNSGGAGTQYF TGTGCCAGCGGCTCTAACAGCGGGGGGGCCGGGACCCAGTACTTC
once TRBJ2-2 . TRBV9 CASSVTGFSAGELFF TGTGCCAGCAGCGTAACAGGATTCAGCGCCGGGGAGCTGTTTTTT
. TRBJ1-1 . TRBV5-8 CASSPGWEAAFF TGTGCCAGCAGCCCCGGGTGGGAGGCAGCTTTCTTT
. TRBJ2-3 TRBD1 TRBV10-3 CAISEQGTDTQYF TGTGCCATCAGTGAACAGGGGACAGATACGCAGTATTTT
. TRBJ2-7 . TRBV5-1 CASSLAGNEQYF TGCGCCAGCAGCTTGGCCGGGAACGAGCAGTACTTC
. TRBJ1-3 . TRBV30 CAWVGDLVGGNTIYF TGTGCCTGGGTGGGTGACCTGGTCGGCGGAAACACCATATATTTT
. TRBJ1-2 TRBD1 TRBV27 CASSLSRGTGPYGYTF TGTGCCAGCAGTTTATCTCGCGGGACAGGACCCTATGGCTACACCTTC
. TRBJ2-4 . TRBV14 CASSQYSRGIQYF TGTGCCAGCAGCCAATACAGTAGGGGCATTCAGTACTTC
. TRBJ2-4 . TRBV7-8 CASSFGQDSRFDIQYF TGTGCCAGCAGCTTCGGGCAGGATAGTAGATTTGACATTCAGTACTTC
once TRBJ2-1 . TRBV4-2 CASSPPAGGPNEQFF TGTGCCAGCAGCCCCCCTGCTGGGGGGCCGAATGAGCAGTTCTTC
. TRBJ2-7 TRBD2 TRBV27 CASSLRPSGGLEQYF TGTGCCAGCAGTTTAAGACCTAGCGGGGGTCTCGAGCAGTACTTC
. TRBJ1-2 . TRBV19 CASSKWSGYTF TGTGCCAGTAGTAAGTGGTCTGGCTACACCTTC